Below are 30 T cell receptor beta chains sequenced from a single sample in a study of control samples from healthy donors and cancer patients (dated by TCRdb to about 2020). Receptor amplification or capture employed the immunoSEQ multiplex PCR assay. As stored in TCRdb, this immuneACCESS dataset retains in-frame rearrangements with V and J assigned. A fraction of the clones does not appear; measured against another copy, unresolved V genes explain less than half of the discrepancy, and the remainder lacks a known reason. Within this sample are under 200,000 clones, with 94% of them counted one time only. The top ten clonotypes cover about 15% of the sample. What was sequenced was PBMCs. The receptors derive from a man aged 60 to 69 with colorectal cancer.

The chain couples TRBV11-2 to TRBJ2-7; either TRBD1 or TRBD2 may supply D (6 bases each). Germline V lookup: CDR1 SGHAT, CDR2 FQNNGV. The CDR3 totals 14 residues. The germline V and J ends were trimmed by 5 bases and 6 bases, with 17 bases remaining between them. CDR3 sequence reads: CASSPSGGLSEQYF. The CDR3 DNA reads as TGTGCCAGCAGCCCCTCCGGGGGCTTGAGCGAGCAGTACTTC.

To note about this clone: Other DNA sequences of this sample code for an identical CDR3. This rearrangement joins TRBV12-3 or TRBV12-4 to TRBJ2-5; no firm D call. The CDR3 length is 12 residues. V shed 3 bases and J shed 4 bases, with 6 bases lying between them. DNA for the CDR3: TGTGCCAGCAGTTTGATAGGAGAGACCCAGTACTTC. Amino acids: CASSLIGETQYF.

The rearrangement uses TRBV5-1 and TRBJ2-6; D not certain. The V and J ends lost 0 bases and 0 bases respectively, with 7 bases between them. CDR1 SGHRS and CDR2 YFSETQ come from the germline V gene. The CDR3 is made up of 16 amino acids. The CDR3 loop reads CASSLGPGSGANVLTF. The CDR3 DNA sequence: TGCGCCAGCAGCTTGGGTCCGGGCTCTGGGGCCAACGTCCTGACTTTC.

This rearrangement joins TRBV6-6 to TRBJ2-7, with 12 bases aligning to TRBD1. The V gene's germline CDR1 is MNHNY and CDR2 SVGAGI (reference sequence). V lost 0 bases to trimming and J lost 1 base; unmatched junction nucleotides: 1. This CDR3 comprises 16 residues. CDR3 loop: CASSYSGQGASYEQYF. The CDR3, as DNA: TGTGCCAGCAGTTACTCGGGACAGGGGGCTTCCTACGAGCAGTACTTC.

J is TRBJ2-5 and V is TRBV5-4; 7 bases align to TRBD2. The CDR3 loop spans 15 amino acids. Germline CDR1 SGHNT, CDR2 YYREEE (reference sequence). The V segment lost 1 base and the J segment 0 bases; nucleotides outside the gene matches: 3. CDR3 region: CASSLKLAHQETQYF. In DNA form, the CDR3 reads TGTGCCAGCAGCTTGAAACTAGCGCACCAAGAGACCCAGTACTTC.

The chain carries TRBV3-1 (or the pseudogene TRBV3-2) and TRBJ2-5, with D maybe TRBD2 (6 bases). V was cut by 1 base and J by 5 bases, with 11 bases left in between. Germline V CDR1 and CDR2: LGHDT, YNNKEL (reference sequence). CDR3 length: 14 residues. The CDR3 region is CASSQGLVQETQYF. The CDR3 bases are TGTGCCAGCAGCCAAGGACTAGTTCAGGAGACCCAGTACTTC.

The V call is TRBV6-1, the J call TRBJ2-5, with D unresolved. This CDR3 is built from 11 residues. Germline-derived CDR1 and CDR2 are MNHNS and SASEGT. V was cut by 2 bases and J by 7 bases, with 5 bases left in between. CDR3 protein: CASSEFVTQYF. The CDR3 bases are TGTGCCAGCAGTGAATTCGTGACCCAGTACTTC.

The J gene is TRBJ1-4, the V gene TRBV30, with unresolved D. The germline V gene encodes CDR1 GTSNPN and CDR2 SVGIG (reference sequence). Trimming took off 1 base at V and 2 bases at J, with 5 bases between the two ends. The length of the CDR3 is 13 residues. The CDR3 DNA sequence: TGTGCCTGGAGTGCTGGGACTAATGAAAAACTGTTTTTT. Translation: CAWSAGTNEKLFF.

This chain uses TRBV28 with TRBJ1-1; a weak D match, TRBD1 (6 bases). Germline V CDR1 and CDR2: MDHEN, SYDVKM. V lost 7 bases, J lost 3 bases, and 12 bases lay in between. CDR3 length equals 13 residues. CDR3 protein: CASIQGRHTEAFF. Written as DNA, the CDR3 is TGTGCCAGCATTCAGGGGCGGCACACTGAAGCTTTCTTT.

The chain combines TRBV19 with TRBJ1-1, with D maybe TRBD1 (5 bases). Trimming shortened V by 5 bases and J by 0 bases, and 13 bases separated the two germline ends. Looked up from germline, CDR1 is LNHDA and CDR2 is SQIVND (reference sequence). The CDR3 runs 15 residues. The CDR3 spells CASSRRGSMNTEAFF. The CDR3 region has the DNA TGTGCCAGTAGTCGACGGGGCAGCATGAACACTGAAGCTTTCTTT. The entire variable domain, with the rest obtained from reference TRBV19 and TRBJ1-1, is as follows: DGGITQSPKYLFRKEGQNVTLSCEQNLNHDAMYWYRQDPGQGLRLIYYSQIVNDFQKGDIAEGYSVSREKKESFPLTVTSAQKNPTAFYLCASSRRGSMNTEAFFGQGTRLTVV.

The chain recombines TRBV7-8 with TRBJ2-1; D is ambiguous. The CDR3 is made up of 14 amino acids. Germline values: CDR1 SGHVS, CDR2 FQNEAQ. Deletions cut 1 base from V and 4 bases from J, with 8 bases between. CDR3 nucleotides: TGTGCCAGCAGCTTAGAGGCAGGATACAATGAGCAGTTCTTC. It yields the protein CASSLEAGYNEQFF.

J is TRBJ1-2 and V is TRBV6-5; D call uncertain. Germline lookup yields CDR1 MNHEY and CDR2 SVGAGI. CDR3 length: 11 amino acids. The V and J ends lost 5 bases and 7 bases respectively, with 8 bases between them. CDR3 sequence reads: CASSNSGGYTF. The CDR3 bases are TGTGCCAGCAGTAATTCGGGTGGCTACACCTTC.

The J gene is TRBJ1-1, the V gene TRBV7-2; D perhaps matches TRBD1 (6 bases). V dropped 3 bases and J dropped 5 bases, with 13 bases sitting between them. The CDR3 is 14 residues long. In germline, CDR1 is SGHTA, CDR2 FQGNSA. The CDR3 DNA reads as TGTGCCAGCAGCTTTTATTCGGGGACAACTGAAGCTTTCTTT. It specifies CASSFYSGTTEAFF.

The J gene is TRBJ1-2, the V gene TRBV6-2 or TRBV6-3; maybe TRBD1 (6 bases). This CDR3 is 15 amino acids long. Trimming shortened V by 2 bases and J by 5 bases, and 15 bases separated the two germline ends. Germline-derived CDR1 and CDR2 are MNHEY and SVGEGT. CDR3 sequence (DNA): TGTGCCAGCAGTTACCCATCGGGGGCGATTTATGGCTACACCTTC. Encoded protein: CASSYPSGAIYGYTF.

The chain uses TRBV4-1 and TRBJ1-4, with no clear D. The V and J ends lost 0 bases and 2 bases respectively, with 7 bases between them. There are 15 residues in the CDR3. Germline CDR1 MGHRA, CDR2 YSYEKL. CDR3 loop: CASSQDRRTNEKLFF. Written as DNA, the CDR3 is TGCGCCAGCAGCCAAGATCGGAGGACTAATGAAAAACTGTTTTTT.

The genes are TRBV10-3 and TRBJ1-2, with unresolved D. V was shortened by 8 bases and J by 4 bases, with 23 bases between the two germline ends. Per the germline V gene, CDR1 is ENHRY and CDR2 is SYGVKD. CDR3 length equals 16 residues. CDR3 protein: CAISPQPEAGSYGYTF. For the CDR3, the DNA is TGTGCCATCTCCCCTCAGCCGGAGGCGGGGAGCTATGGCTACACCTTC.

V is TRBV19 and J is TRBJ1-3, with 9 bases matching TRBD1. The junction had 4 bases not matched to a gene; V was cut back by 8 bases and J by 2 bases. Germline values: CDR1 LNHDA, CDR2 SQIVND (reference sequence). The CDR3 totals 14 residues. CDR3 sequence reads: CASCRDRAGNTIYF. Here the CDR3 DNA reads TGTGCCAGTTGCCGGGACAGGGCTGGAAACACCATATATTTT.

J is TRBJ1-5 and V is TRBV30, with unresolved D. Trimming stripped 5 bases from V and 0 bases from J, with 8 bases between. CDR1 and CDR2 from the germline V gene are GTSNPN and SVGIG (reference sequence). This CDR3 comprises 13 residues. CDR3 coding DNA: TGTGCCTGGGCCCAGTTTAGCAATCAGCCCCAGCATTTT. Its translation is CAWAQFSNQPQHF.

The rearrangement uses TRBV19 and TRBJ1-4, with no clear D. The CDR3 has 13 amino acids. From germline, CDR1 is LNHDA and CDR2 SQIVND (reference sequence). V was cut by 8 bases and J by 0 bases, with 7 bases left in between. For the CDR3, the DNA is TGTGCCAGTGCAGACTCAACTAATGAAAAACTGTTTTTT. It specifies CASADSTNEKLFF.

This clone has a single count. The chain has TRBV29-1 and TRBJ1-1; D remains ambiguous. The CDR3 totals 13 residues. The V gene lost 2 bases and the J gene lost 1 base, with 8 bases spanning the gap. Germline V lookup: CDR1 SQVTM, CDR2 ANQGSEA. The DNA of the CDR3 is TGCAGCGTTGAAAACAGTCAGAACACTGAAGCTTTCTTT. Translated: CSVENSQNTEAFF.

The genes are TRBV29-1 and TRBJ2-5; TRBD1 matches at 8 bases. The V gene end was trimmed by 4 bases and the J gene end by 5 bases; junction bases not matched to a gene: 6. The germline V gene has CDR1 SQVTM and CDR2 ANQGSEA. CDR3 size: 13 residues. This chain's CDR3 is CSVGTGPHETQYF. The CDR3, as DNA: TGCAGCGTTGGGACAGGGCCCCACGAGACCCAGTACTTC.

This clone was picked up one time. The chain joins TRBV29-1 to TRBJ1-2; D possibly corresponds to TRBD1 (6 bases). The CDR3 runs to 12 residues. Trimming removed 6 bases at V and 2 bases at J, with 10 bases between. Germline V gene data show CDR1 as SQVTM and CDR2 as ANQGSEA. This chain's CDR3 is CSVGTTNYGYTF. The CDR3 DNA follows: TGCAGCGTAGGGACAACCAACTATGGCTACACCTTC. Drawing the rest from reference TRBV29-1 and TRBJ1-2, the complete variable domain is SAVISQKPSRDICQRGTSLTIQCQVDSQVTMMFWYRQQPGQSLTLIATANQGSEATYESGFVIDKFPISRPNLTFSTLTVSNMSPEDSSIYLCSVGTTNYGYTFGSGTRLTVV.

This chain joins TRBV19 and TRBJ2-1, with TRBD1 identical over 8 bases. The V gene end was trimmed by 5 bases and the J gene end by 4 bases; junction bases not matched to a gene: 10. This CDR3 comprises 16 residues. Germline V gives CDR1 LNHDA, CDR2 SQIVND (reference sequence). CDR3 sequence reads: CASSSPMTGAYNEQFF. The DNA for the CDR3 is TGTGCCAGTAGTTCTCCTATGACAGGGGCTTACAATGAGCAGTTCTTC.

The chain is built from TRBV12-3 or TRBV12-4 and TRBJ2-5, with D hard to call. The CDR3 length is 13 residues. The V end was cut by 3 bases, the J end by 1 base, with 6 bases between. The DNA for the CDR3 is TGTGCCAGCAGTTTGGAGAGCCAAGAGACCCAGTACTTC. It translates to CASSLESQETQYF.

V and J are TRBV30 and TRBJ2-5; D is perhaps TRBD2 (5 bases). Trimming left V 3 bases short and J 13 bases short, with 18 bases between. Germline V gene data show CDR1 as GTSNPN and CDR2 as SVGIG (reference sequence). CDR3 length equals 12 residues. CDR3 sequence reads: CAWRREDSNAYF. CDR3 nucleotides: TGTGCCTGGAGACGCGAGGACTCCAACGCGTACTTC.

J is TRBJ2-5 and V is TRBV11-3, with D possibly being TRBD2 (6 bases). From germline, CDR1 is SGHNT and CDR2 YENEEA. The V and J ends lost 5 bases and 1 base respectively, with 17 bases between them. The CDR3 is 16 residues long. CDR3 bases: TGTGCCAGCAGCCACAGCGGTAGCGGAGTCCAAGAGACCCAGTACTTC. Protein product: CASSHSGSGVQETQYF.

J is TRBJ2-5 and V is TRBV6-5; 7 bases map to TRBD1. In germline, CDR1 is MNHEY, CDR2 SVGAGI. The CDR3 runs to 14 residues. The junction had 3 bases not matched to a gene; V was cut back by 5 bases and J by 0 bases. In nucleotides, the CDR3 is TGTGCCAGCAGTCAGGGACAGCACCAAGAGACCCAGTACTTC. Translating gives CASSQGQHQETQYF.

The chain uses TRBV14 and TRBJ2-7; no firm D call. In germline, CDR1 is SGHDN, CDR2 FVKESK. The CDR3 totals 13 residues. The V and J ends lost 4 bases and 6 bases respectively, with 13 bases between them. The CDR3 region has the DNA TGTGCCAGCAGCCCGAGACGGTCCGGCGAGCAGTACTTC. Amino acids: CASSPRRSGEQYF.

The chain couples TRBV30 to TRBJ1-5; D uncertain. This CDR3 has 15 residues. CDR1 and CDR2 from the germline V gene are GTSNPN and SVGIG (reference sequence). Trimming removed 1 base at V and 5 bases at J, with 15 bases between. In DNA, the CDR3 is TGTGCCTGGAGTGGGGTATTAGGGTGGGATCAGCCCCAGCATTTT. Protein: CAWSGVLGWDQPQHF.

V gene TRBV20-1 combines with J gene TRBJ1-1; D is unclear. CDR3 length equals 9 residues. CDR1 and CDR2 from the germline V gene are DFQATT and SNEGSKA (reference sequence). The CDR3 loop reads CSPGSEAFF. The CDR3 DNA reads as TGCAGCCCAGGTTCTGAAGCTTTCTTT.